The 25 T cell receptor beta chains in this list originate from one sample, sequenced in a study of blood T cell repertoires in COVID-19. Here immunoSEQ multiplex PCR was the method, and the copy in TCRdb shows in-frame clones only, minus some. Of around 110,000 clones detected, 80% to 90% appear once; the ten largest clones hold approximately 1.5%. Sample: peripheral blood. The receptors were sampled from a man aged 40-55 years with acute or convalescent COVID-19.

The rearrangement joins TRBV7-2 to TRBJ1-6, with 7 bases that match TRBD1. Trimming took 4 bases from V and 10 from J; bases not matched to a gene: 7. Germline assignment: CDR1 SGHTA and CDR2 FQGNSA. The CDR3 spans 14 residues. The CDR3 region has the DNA TGTGCCAGCAGCTCCCAGACAGGGAACTCACCCCTCCACTTT. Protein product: CASSSQTGNSPLHF.

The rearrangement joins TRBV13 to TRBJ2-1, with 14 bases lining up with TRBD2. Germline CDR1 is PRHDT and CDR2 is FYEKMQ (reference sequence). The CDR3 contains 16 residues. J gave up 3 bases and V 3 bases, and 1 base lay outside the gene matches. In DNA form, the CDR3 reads TGTGCCAGCAGCTTGGGACTAGCGGGGGACTACAATGAGCAGTTCTTC. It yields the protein CASSLGLAGDYNEQFF.

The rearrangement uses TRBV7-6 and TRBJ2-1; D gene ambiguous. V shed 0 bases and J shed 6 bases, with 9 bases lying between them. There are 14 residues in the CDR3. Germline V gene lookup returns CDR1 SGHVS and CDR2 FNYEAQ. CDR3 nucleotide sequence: TGTGCCAGCAGCTTAGCAGGTTGGGCCAATGAGCAGTTCTTC. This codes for CASSLAGWANEQFF. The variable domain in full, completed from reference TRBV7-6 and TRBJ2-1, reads GAGVSQSPRYKVTKRGQDVALRCDPISGHVSLYWYRQALGQGPEFLTYFNYEAQQDKSGLPNDRFSAERPEGSISTLTIQRTEQRDSAMYRCASSLAGWANEQFFGPGTRLTVL.

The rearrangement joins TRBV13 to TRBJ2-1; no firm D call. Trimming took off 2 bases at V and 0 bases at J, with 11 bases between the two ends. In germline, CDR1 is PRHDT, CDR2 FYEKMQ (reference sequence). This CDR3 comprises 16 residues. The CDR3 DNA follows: TGTGCCAGCAGCTTACCAGCGCCCAGCTCCTACAATGAGCAGTTCTTC. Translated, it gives CASSLPAPSSYNEQFF.

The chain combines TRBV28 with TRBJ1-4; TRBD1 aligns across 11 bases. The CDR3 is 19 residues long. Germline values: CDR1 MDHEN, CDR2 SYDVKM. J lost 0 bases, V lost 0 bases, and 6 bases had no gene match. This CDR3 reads CASSLWRDRGAATNEKLFF. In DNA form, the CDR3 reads TGTGCCAGCAGTTTATGGCGGGACAGGGGGGCGGCAACTAATGAAAAACTGTTTTTT.

CDR3 region: CASSLSGGGIETQYF. In DNA, the CDR3 is TGTGCCAGCAGCTTATCGGGCGGGGGCATCGAGACCCAGTACTTC. The V call is TRBV7-3, the J call TRBJ2-5; perhaps TRBD2 as D (7 bases). Germline V gene data show CDR1 as SGHTA and CDR2 as FQGTGA. The ends were cut back, 2 bases at V and 5 bases at J, with 15 bases in the middle. This CDR3 has 15 residues.

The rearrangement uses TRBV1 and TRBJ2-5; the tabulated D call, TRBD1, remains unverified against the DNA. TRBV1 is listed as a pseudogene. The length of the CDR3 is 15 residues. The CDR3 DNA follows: TGCACCAGCAGCCTTTTAACAGGGCTCCAAGAGACCCAGTACTTC. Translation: CTSSLLTGLQETQYF.

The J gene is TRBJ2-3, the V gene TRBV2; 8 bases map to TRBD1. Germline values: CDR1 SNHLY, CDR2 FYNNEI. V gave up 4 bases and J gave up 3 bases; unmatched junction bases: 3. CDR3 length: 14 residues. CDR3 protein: CASSAGGGTDTQYF. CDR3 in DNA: TGTGCCAGCAGTGCAGGGGGCGGGACAGATACGCAGTATTTT.

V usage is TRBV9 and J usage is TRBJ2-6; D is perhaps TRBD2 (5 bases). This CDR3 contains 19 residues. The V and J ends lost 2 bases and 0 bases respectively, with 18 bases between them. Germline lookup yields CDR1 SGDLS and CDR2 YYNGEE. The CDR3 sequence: CASSVPRRGSDSGANVLTF. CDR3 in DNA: TGTGCCAGCAGCGTCCCTCGTCGAGGGAGTGACTCTGGGGCCAACGTCCTGACTTTC. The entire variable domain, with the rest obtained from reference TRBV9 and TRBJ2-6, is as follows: DSGVTQTPKHLITATGQRVTLRCSPRSGDLSVYWYQQSLDQGLQFLIQYYNGEERAKGNILERFSAQQFPDLHSELNLSSLELGDSALYFCASSVPRRGSDSGANVLTFGAGSRLTVL.

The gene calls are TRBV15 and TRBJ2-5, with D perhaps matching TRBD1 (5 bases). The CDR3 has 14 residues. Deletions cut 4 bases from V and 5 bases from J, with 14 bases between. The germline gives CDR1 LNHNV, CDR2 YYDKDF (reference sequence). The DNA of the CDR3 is TGTGCCACCAGCACAACCAGGGTCGCGGAGACCCAGTACTTC. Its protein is CATSTTRVAETQYF.

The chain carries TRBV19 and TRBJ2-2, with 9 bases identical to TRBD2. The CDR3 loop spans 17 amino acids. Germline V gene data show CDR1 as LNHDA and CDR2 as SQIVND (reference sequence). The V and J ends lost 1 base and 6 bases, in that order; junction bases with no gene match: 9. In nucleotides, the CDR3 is TGTGCCAGTAGTATAGTCAAGCGGGGGGCCCTCGCCGGGGAGCTGTTTTTT. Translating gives CASSIVKRGALAGELFF.

As DNA, the CDR3 is TGCGCCAGCAGCCATTCGACAGGGACGAACACTGAAGCTTTCTTT. Amino acid sequence: CASSHSTGTNTEAFF. This rearrangement joins TRBV4-1 to TRBJ1-1; 7 bases fit TRBD1. CDR1 is MGHRA and CDR2 is YSYEKL in the germline V gene. V dropped 3 bases and J dropped 1; count of bases not matched to a gene: 5. The CDR3 has 15 amino acids.

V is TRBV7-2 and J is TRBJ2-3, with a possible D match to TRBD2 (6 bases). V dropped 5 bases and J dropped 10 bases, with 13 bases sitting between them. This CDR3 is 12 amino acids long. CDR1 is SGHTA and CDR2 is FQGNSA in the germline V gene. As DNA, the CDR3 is TGTGCCAGCAGCACGGACTATAAGGCGCAGTATTTT. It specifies CASSTDYKAQYF.

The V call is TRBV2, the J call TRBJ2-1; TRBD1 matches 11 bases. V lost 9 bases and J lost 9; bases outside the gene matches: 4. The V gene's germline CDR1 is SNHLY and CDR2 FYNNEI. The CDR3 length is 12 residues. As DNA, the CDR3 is TGTGCCAGGGGGACAGGGGGTGCTGAGCAGTTCTTC. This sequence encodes CARGTGGAEQFF.

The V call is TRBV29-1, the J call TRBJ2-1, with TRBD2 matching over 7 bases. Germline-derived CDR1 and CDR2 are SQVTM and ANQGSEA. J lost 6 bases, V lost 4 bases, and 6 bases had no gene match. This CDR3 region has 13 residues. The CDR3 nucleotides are TGCAGCGTTGGTCGCAGCGGGACCAATGAGCAGTTCTTC. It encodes CSVGRSGTNEQFF.

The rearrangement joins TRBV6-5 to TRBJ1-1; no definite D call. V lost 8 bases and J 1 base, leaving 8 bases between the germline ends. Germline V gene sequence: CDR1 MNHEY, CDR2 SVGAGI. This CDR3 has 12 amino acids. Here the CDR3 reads CASSRRNTEAFF. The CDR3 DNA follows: TGTGCCAGCTCAAGGAGGAACACTGAAGCTTTCTTT.

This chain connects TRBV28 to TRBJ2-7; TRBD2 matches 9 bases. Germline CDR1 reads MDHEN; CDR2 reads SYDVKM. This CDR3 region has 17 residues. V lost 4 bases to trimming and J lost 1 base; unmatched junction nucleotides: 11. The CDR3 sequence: CASSSVAGEFPSYEQYF. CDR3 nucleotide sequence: TGTGCCAGCAGTTCCGTAGCGGGAGAATTTCCGTCCTACGAGCAGTACTTC.

CDR3 loop: CASSSSYGGTSTYEQYF. In DNA form, the CDR3 reads TGTGCCAGCAGCTCATCATATGGGGGGACTAGTACCTACGAGCAGTACTTC. The V gene is TRBV11-2, the J gene TRBJ2-7, with 8 bases that match TRBD2. Germline assignment: CDR1 SGHAT and CDR2 FQNNGV. The CDR3 consists of 17 residues. The trim removed 4 bases at V and 2 bases at J, leaving 13 bases unmatched.

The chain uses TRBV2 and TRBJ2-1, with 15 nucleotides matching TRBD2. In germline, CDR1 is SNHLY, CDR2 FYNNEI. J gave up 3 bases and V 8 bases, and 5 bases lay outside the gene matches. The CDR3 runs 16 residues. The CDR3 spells CASDRGLAGGYNEQFF. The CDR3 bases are TGTGCCAGCGATAGGGGACTAGCGGGAGGCTACAATGAGCAGTTCTTC.

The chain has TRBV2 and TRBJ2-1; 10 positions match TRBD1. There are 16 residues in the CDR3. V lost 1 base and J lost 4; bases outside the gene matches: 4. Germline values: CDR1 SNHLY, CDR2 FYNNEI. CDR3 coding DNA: TGTGCCAGCAGTGAAGACGGGACAGGGGCGTACAATGAGCAGTTCTTC. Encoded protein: CASSEDGTGAYNEQFF.

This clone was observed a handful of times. CDR3 coding DNA: TGTGCCAGCAGCCCCCTCTACAACACCGGGGAGCTGTTTTTT. Translation gives CASSPLYNTGELFF. The V call is TRBV7-2, the J call TRBJ2-2; D remains unclear. The CDR3 has 14 residues. CDR1 SGHTA and CDR2 FQGNSA come from the germline V gene. V dropped 5 bases and J dropped 2 bases, with 9 bases sitting between them.

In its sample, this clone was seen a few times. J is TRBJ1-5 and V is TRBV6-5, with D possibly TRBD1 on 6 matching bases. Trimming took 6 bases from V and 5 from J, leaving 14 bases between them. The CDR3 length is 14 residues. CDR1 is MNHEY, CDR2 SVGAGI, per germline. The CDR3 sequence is CASSLTGLDQPQHF. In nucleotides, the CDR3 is TGTGCCAGCAGCCTTACAGGGTTGGATCAGCCCCAGCATTTT.

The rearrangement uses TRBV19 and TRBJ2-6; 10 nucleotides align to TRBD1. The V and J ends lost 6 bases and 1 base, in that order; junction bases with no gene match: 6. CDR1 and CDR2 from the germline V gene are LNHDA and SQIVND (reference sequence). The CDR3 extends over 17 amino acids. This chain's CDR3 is CASRSGTGVSGANVLTF. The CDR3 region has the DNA TGTGCCAGTAGATCCGGGACAGGGGTATCTGGGGCCAACGTCCTGACTTTC.

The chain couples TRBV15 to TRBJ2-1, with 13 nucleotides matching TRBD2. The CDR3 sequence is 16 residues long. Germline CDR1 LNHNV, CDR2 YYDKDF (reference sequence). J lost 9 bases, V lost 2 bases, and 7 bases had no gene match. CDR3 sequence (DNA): TGTGCCACCAGCAGAAATGTACTAGCGGGAGGGGTTGAGCAGTTCTTC. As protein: CATSRNVLAGGVEQFF.

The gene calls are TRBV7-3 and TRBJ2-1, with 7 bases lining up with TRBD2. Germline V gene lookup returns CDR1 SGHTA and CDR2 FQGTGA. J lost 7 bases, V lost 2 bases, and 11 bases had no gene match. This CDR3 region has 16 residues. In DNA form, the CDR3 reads TGTGCCAGCAGCTTACACCCGGGGGGAAGGGGAAATGAGCAGTTCTTC. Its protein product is CASSLHPGGRGNEQFF. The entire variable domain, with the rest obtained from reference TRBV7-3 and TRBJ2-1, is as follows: GAGVSQTPSNKVTEKGKYVELRCDPISGHTALYWYRQSLGQGPEFLIYFQGTGAADDSGLPNDRFFAVRPEGSVSTLKIQRTERGDSAVYLCASSLHPGGRGNEQFFGPGTRLTVL.